Listed here are 9 T cell receptor beta chains from one sample, sequenced in a study of identical twins. MiXCR, run by TCRdb on the 5' RACE reads, gives a single entry per CDR3 protein. This table has fewer than 250,000 distinct CDR3 sequences, around 8% appearing once. These data were likewise used in another study, on yellow fever vaccine responses in identical twins.

Specimen: memory (CD45RO+) T cells sorted from blood. The receptor set was obtained from a woman aged 18-29 years in good health.

The V and J genes are TRBV11-2 and TRBJ2-7; D perhaps matches TRBD1 (7 bases). The V and J ends lost 5 bases and 1 base respectively, with 15 bases between them. Germline V gives CDR1 SGHAT, CDR2 FQNNGV. This CDR3 is built from 15 residues. CDR3 in amino acids: CASSPEQGGSYEQYF. DNA for the CDR3: TGTGCCAGCAGCCCCGAGCAGGGGGGTTCCTACGAGCAGTACTTC.

This rearrangement joins TRBV6-5 to TRBJ2-6; no clear D gene. The germline V gene encodes CDR1 MNHEY and CDR2 SVGAGI. The CDR3 length is 17 residues. With 2 bases removed from V and 0 bases from J, the gap between germline ends came to 11 bases. The CDR3 sequence: CASSYEGSGSGANVLTF. The CDR3 DNA reads TGTGCCAGCAGTTACGAAGGGTCGGGCTCTGGGGCCAACGTCCTGACTTTC.

The gene calls are TRBV5-1 and TRBJ2-5, with D tentatively TRBD1 or TRBD2 (6 bases each). Germline CDR1 SGHRS, CDR2 YFSETQ. Deletions cut 3 bases from V and 1 base from J, with 13 bases between. This CDR3 has 15 residues. This CDR3 reads CASSWEDSAQETQYF. The CDR3 DNA is TGCGCCAGCAGCTGGGAGGACAGCGCCCAAGAGACCCAGTACTTC.

This clonotype was seen at least ten times. The rearrangement links TRBV7-9 to TRBJ2-7, with 7 nucleotides matching TRBD1. The V gene end was trimmed by 3 bases and the J gene end by 5 bases; junction bases not matched to a gene: 10. The CDR3 totals 15 residues. The germline CDR1 and CDR2 sequences are SEHNR and FQNEAQ (reference sequence). CDR3 region: CASSFSTGTRDEQYF. The CDR3 DNA reads as TGTGCCAGCAGCTTCTCGACAGGGACACGGGACGAGCAGTACTTC.

This clonotype was detected ten times or more. J is TRBJ1-2 and V is TRBV7-2; D gene uncertain. V lost 2 bases and J lost 3, with 13 bases in between. This CDR3 is 15 amino acids long. Germline-derived CDR1 and CDR2 are SGHTA and FQGNSA. CDR3 DNA sequence: TGTGCCAGCAGCTTAACCGGGATGGGGTACTATGGCTACACCTTC. Translated, it gives CASSLTGMGYYGYTF. The whole variable domain, remainder taken from reference TRBV7-2 and TRBJ1-2, is GAGVSQSPSNKVTEKGKDVELRCDPISGHTALYWYRQSLGQGLEFLIYFQGNSAPDKSGLPSDRFSAERTGGSVSTLTIQRTQQEDSAVYLCASSLTGMGYYGYTFGSGTRLTVV.

This clonotype was seen only a few times. The chain is built from TRBV12-5 and TRBJ2-2; TRBD1 matches at 8 bases. Germline lookup yields CDR1 LGHNT and CDR2 FRNRAP. The J segment lost 8 bases and the V segment lost 5 bases, leaving 10 bases of the junction unmatched. The CDR3 spans 15 residues. The CDR3 nucleotides read TGTGCTAGTGGTGGACTGCGACAGGGGCGAGGGGAGCTGTTTTTT. Translated: CASGGLRQGRGELFF.

In its sample, this clonotype was seen many times. The chain combines TRBV12-3 or TRBV12-4 with TRBJ2-7; the D is unclear. The CDR3 has 10 residues. V lost 2 bases to trimming and J lost 5 bases, with 1 base between them. CDR3 residues: CASSLNEQYF. Written as DNA, the CDR3 is TGTGCCAGCAGTTTAAACGAGCAGTACTTC.

In this sample, this clonotype turned up many times. Here the CDR3 DNA reads TGTGCCAGCAGCAAAGATAGCGGGAAGTTCTACAATGAGCAGTTCTTC. It yields the protein CASSKDSGKFYNEQFF. V is TRBV21-1 and J is TRBJ2-1; TRBD2, as called in the table, went unchecked against the DNA. TRBV21-1 is listed as a pseudogene. The CDR3 runs to 16 residues.

The chain joins TRBV7-9 to TRBJ2-6, with D possibly matching TRBD2 (6 bases). This CDR3 contains 14 residues. V was clipped by 7 bases and J by 0 bases, with 7 bases between them. The germline V gene has CDR1 SEHNR and CDR2 FQNEAQ (reference sequence). CDR3 DNA sequence: TGTGCCAGCACGGGGGACTCTGGGGCCAACGTCCTGACTTTC. This encodes CASTGDSGANVLTF.